This entry lists 20 T cell receptor beta chains sequenced from one sample in a study of T-cell reconstitution after alpha-beta-depleted transplantation in children (dated by TCRdb to the mid-2010s). The sample's treatment or condition label, decoded: allogeneic hematopoietic cell transplantation with graft depleted of TCRalphabeta T cells and CD19 B cells. The library was made by PCR. This sample was sequenced with an Illumina HiSeq 2500. Molecular barcoding was employed in the preparation of TCR libraries, with unique molecular identifiers being used to normalize TCRbeta repertoire quantification. TCRdb trimmed the raw reads at Q25, called clones with MiXCR and kept productive beta chains. Merged by CDR3 protein, the rows form single entries marked with the most common genes and DNA. For this sample the table gives more than 200,000 distinct CDR3 sequences, of which 20% to 30% were detected only once. Clones ranked in the top ten supply about 5% of the sample.

The source material was PBMCs, mostly from graft donor cells, sampled 360 days after TCRalphabeta/CD19-depleted stem cell transplant. The receptors were sampled from a female patient aged 2 to 10 who had a stem cell transplant for congenital amegakaryocytic thrombocytopenia, so the T cells may come from the graft donor.

The CDR3 here is CSAAAGSGHGGYTF. The CDR3 DNA follows: TGCAGTGCGGCTGCAGGGTCAGGGCATGGTGGCTACACCTTC. V and J are TRBV20-1 and TRBJ1-2, with D perhaps TRBD1 (5 bases). V shed 6 bases and J shed 7 bases, with 21 bases lying between them. CDR3 size: 14 residues. Per germline, CDR1 DFQATT and CDR2 SNEGSKA (reference sequence).

This clonotype appeared a few times. V usage is TRBV10-3 and J usage is TRBJ2-5; 7 bases are shared with TRBD2. This CDR3 contains 15 residues. With 4 bases clipped from V and 0 bases from J, the junction kept 5 bases outside the gene matches. Per germline, CDR1 ENHRY and CDR2 SYGVKD. The CDR3 reads CAISAGLLYQETQYF. The CDR3 DNA reads as TGTGCCATCAGTGCGGGACTATTATACCAAGAGACCCAGTACTTC.

The genes are TRBV3-1 and TRBJ2-1; D ambiguous. Germline CDR1 reads LGHDT; CDR2 reads YNNKEL (reference sequence). Trimming stripped 1 base from V and 8 bases from J, with 6 bases between. This CDR3 has 12 amino acids. CDR3 protein: CASSQGPHEQFF. CDR3 DNA sequence: TGTGCCAGCAGCCAAGGGCCCCATGAGCAGTTCTTC.

The CDR3 DNA is TGCAGTGCTAGAGCGGGGGGGACTCAGCCCCAGCATTTT. It specifies CSARAGGTQPQHF. V is TRBV20-1 and J is TRBJ1-5, with D possibly being TRBD1 (5 bases). The CDR3 is made up of 13 amino acids. Germline V gene lookup returns CDR1 DFQATT and CDR2 SNEGSKA (reference sequence). V was shortened by 1 base and J by 6 bases, with 10 bases between the two germline ends.

The sample holds a few counts of this clonotype. The chain carries TRBV20-1 and TRBJ2-5, with 7 bases fitting TRBD1. The CDR3 runs 14 residues. In germline, CDR1 is DFQATT, CDR2 SNEGSKA (reference sequence). The V segment lost 3 bases and the J segment 2 bases; nucleotides outside the gene matches: 6. The CDR3 spells CSARGQYPQETQYF. The CDR3 DNA reads TGCAGTGCTAGGGGACAGTATCCTCAAGAGACCCAGTACTTC.

The chain recombines TRBV12-3 or TRBV12-4 with TRBJ1-4; TRBD1 is a possible D gene (5 bases). The CDR3 contains 15 residues. V dropped 5 bases and J dropped 7 bases, with 17 bases sitting between them. The DNA of the CDR3 is TGTGCCAGCAGTCCACGGGCCCCGAGGGGTGAAAAACTGTTTTTT. This sequence encodes CASSPRAPRGEKLFF.

This clonotype has more than one count but fewer than ten. The V gene is TRBV10-3, the J gene TRBJ2-7; 7 nucleotides match TRBD2. The CDR3 sequence is 16 residues long. Germline V gene sequence: CDR1 ENHRY, CDR2 SYGVKD. Trimming cost V 0 bases and J 3 bases; bases outside gene matches: 8. The DNA for the CDR3 is TGTGCCATCAGTGAGTCCGGGAGGCAGCCTTACTACGAGCAGTACTTC. As protein: CAISESGRQPYYEQYF.

The table lists this clonotype with a few counts. The CDR3 coding sequence is TGCAGTGCTAGACAGACTTCCAATGAGCAGTTCTTC. It codes for CSARQTSNEQFF. The chain links TRBV20-1 to TRBJ2-1, with no clear D. V was trimmed by 2 bases and J by 6 bases, leaving 8 bases between them. There are 12 residues in the CDR3. Germline V gene lookup returns CDR1 DFQATT and CDR2 SNEGSKA (reference sequence).

J is TRBJ2-3 and V is TRBV12-3 or TRBV12-4, with TRBD2 matching over 11 bases. The CDR3 has 15 amino acids. V was clipped by 3 bases and J by 5 bases; unmatched bases: 4. CDR3 residues: CASSFSGGAVDTQYF. CDR3 coding DNA: TGTGCCAGCAGTTTTAGCGGGGGGGCCGTAGATACGCAGTATTTT.

This clonotype appeared a few times. The chain uses TRBV20-1 and TRBJ1-1; tentative D call: TRBD1 (6 bases). The germline V and J ends were trimmed by 6 bases and 4 bases, with 12 bases remaining between them. The CDR3 runs to 12 residues. Germline V gene lookup returns CDR1 DFQATT and CDR2 SNEGSKA (reference sequence). CDR3 DNA sequence: TGCAGTGCCCGGAGGGGGATCACTGAAGCTTTCTTT. It specifies CSARRGITEAFF.

This clonotype was seen a few times. The chain couples TRBV15 to TRBJ2-4, with 7 bases that match TRBD1. Trimming cost V 2 bases and J 0 bases; bases outside gene matches: 13. The germline CDR1 and CDR2 sequences are LNHNV and YYDKDF (reference sequence). This CDR3 has 19 residues. CDR3 region: CATSRNRDSPSRAKNIQYF. For the CDR3, the DNA is TGTGCCACCAGCAGAAACCGGGACAGTCCTTCCAGAGCCAAAAACATTCAGTACTTC.

The V and J genes are TRBV20-1 and TRBJ1-3; no definite D call. V was pared by 2 bases and J by 4 bases, with 15 bases between. The CDR3 runs 15 residues. Looked up from germline, CDR1 is DFQATT and CDR2 is SNEGSKA (reference sequence). Here the CDR3 DNA reads TGCAGTGCTAGACGTGGGTTTTCACCCGGAAACACCATATATTTT. This sequence encodes CSARRGFSPGNTIYF.

The genes are TRBV15 and TRBJ2-1; no clear D. There are 11 residues in the CDR3. Germline lookup yields CDR1 LNHNV and CDR2 YYDKDF (reference sequence). Trimming left V 11 bases short and J 5 bases short, with 10 bases between. The CDR3 loop is CAVSKNNEQFF. Here the CDR3 DNA reads TGTGCCGTCAGCAAAAACAATGAGCAGTTCTTC.

The V and J genes are TRBV5-1 and TRBJ2-1, with TRBD2 matching 9 bases. The CDR3 totals 19 residues. Per the germline V gene, CDR1 is SGHRS and CDR2 is YFSETQ. V shed 0 bases and J 0 bases; nucleotides not matched to a gene: 10. The CDR3 is CASSLEGLAGMSSYNEQFF. The CDR3 region has the DNA TGCGCCAGCAGCTTGGAGGGGCTAGCGGGGATGAGCTCCTACAATGAGCAGTTCTTC.

This clonotype came up a few times. For the CDR3, the DNA is TGTGCCAGCAGCCAAGATTCTAGCGGGGGAATGTTGGGTTACAATGAGCAGTTCTTC. Translating gives CASSQDSSGGMLGYNEQFF. The chain combines TRBV3-1 with TRBJ2-1; 10 nucleotides align to TRBD2. After removal of 0 bases from V and 4 bases from J, the junction contained 12 bases not matched to a gene. The CDR3 is 19 residues long. Looked up from germline, CDR1 is LGHDT and CDR2 is YNNKEL (reference sequence).

This chain uses TRBV10-2 with TRBJ2-3, with a tentative D call TRBD2 (6 bases). The V gene lost 8 bases and the J gene lost 0 bases, with 9 bases spanning the gap. The CDR3 runs 13 residues. The germline gives CDR1 WSHSY, CDR2 SAAADI. CDR3 coding DNA: TGCGCCAGCGCGCGGGAAAGCACAGATACGCAGTATTTT. It encodes CASARESTDTQYF.

The rearrangement joins TRBV27 to TRBJ2-5, with TRBD2 identical over 7 bases. Germline values: CDR1 MNHEY, CDR2 SMNVEV (reference sequence). Losses at the gene ends were 7 bases for V and 4 bases for J; bases not matched to a gene: 9. The CDR3 consists of 14 residues. The CDR3 coding sequence is TGTGCCAGCAACCATGGGGGGGATGGAGAGACCCAGTACTTC. It specifies CASNHGGDGETQYF.

This clonotype was recorded many times. The chain is built from TRBV2 and TRBJ1-1, with D tentatively TRBD1 (6 bases). The V end lost 8 bases, the J end lost 1 base, and 8 bases lay between the germline ends. Looked up from germline, CDR1 is SNHLY and CDR2 is FYNNEI. There are 12 residues in the CDR3. CDR3 DNA sequence: TGTGCCAGCGGGGGACAGAACACTGAAGCTTTCTTT. It yields the protein CASGGQNTEAFF.

The chain links TRBV10-3 to TRBJ2-5, with D perhaps TRBD2 (5 bases). CDR3 size: 14 residues. V gave up 0 bases and J gave up 5 bases, with 10 bases separating them. Germline CDR1 is ENHRY and CDR2 is SYGVKD. The CDR3 DNA follows: TGTGCCATCAGTGAGTCCCGGGGTGGCGAGACCCAGTACTTC. Residues: CAISESRGGETQYF.

This clonotype was detected many times. The V gene is TRBV12-3 or TRBV12-4, the J gene TRBJ1-3; no clear D gene. The CDR3 consists of 16 residues. The V and J ends lost 5 bases and 0 bases respectively, with 14 bases between them. The CDR3 is CASSPKTDGSGNTIYF. The DNA for the CDR3 is TGTGCCAGCAGTCCTAAAACTGACGGCTCTGGAAACACCATATATTTT.